The clone carrying this T cell receptor beta chain was seen only once. V lost 4 bases and J lost 7, with 11 bases in between. Per the germline V gene, CDR1 is LNHDA and CDR2 is SQIVND (reference sequence). The CDR3 extends over 14 amino acids. The sample comes from a study of cytomegalovirus exposure and HLA in healthy donors. This PCR relied on a set of 60 Vbeta primers and 13 Jbeta primers. Using immunoSEQ multiplex PCR, the repertoire was profiled, and TCRdb retains in-frame clones only, with some absent. The sample lists 130,000 or so clones; around 86% were seen once. The rearrangement uses TRBV19 and TRBJ1-6; D remains unclear. The clonotype comes from a man aged 30-40 years in good health and CMV-seronegative. The source material was PBMCs. CDR3 sequence: CASSNVPRNSPLHF. The CDR3 region has the DNA TGTGCCAGTAGTAATGTCCCTCGGAATTCACCCCTCCACTTT.